Shown below are 26 T cell receptor beta chains from a single sample sequenced in a study of CD8+ T cells in alopecia areata. On the basis of CD4, CD8alpha, NKG2D, NKG2ACE and other markers, pooled cutaneous lymph node cells were sorted. Investigators isolated RNA and reverse transcribed it into cDNA to act as the sequencing template. Libraries were prepared by immunoSEQ multiplex PCR; TCRdb keeps only in-frame clonotypes and omits some of them. This table holds 250,000 or so clones with no singletons; the top ten claim around 1.2%. Sample: CD4+ T cells sorted from a lymph node. Receptor source: a C3H/HeJ mouse with alopecia areata. MHC haplotype of the mouse line: H2-k.

As to this clone: The genes and germline here are from mouse. The CDR3 end is not reached by the read, which stops 4 residues before it; the germline J gene fills it in. The rearrangement joins TRBV5 to TRBJ2-5; 7 nucleotides agree with TRBD1. Germline V gives CDR1 LGHNA, CDR2 YNLKQL (reference sequence). CDR3 size: 13 residues. The DNA read from the CDR3 is TGTGCCAGCAGCCTCGACAGGGTTGAC. It yields the protein CASSLDRVD. The CDR3 in its entirety is CASSLDRVDTQYF.

A note on this clone: Mouse germline and gene names are used. The observed sequence ends 4 residues before the CDR3 terminus, with the missing tail filled in from the germline J gene. The same CDR3 also results from other DNA sequences found in this sample. The genes are TRBV1 and TRBJ2-5; the match to TRBD2 covers 9 bases. CDR3 length: 16 amino acids. Germline V lookup: CDR1 NSQYPW, CDR2 LRSPGD (reference sequence). The junction had 4 bases not matched to a gene; V was cut back by 0 bases and J by 3 bases. Partial CDR3 DNA: TGCACCTGCAGTGCAGAGGCTGGGGGGGGACAAGAC. Residues: CTCSAEAGGGQD. The complete CDR3 protein is CTCSAEAGGGQDTQYF.

This clone was recorded a few times. A much larger clone is a single base away; this may be a read error. The gene symbols are mouse symbols. Read data end 3 residues before the CDR3 end; the end is taken from the germline J gene. Other DNA sequences in the same sample also yield this CDR3. The chain recombines TRBV19 with TRBJ1-6; 7 bases line up with TRBD1. TRBJ1-6 has ORF status, its function being uncertain. Germline lookup yields CDR1 FNHDT and CDR2 SITEND (reference sequence). V gave up 7 bases and J gave up 0 bases; unmatched junction bases: 1. CDR3 size: 14 residues. CDR3 DNA (partial): TGTGCCAGCCGGGACAGTTCCTATAATTCGCCC. Protein product: CASRDSSYNSP. In full, the CDR3 reads CASRDSSYNSPLYF.

A few counts support this clone. Gene names denote mouse genes. The observed sequence ends 4 residues before the CDR3 terminus, with the missing tail filled in from the germline J gene. The chain couples TRBV13-2 to TRBJ2-3, with 12 bases fitting TRBD2. Per germline, CDR1 NNHNN and CDR2 SYGAGS (reference sequence). The CDR3 is made up of 17 amino acids. Trimming at V came to 2 bases and at J to 4 bases, leaving 8 bases not matched to a gene. The sequenced CDR3 bases are TGTGCCAGCGGTGACCCGACTGGGGGGGCGCGGCCAGAA. As protein: CASGDPTGGARPE. The entire CDR3 protein is CASGDPTGGARPETLYF.

This clone was seen more than once but under ten times. Gene and germline names: mouse. The read comes to an end 3 residues before the CDR3 does, leaving the germline J gene to fill in the end. At the DNA level, this CDR3 is encoded by other sequences in the same sample as well. The V gene is TRBV19, the J gene TRBJ1-6; D is unclear. TRBJ1-6 is annotated as an ORF whose role is uncertain. Trimming removed 0 bases at V and 10 bases at J, with 5 bases between. CDR1 is FNHDT, CDR2 SITEND, per germline (reference sequence). The CDR3 is 12 residues long. The CDR3 reads CASSIGGSPLYF. The part of the CDR3 DNA that was read is TGTGCCAGCAGTATAGGGGGATCGCCC.

A few counts support this clone. Gene names denote mouse genes. The DNA ends 4 residues before the CDR3 does, and the rest of the CDR3 is filled in from the germline J gene. V gene TRBV13-3 combines with J gene TRBJ2-1, with 9 bases lining up with TRBD1. The CDR3 has 14 amino acids. With V trimmed by 5 bases and J by 4 bases, 4 bases remained unmatched. Germline values: CDR1 NNHDY, CDR2 SYVADS. The CDR3 bases that were read are TGTGCCAGCAGAGGACAGGGGAATTATGCT. This codes for CASRGQGNYA. The entire CDR3 reads CASRGQGNYAEQFF.

The sample holds a few counts of this clone. Genes and germline come from the mouse. The read terminates 4 residues before the CDR3 end, so the remaining end is supplied by the germline J gene. The sample holds other DNA sequences that translate to the same CDR3. The rearrangement uses TRBV13-1 and TRBJ2-2; TRBD1 matches 7 bases. The V segment lost 5 bases and the J segment 2 bases; nucleotides outside the gene matches: 3. CDR3 length: 14 amino acids. From germline, CDR1 is NSHNY and CDR2 SYGAGN. The CDR3 protein is CASRPGQNTGQLYF. Partial CDR3 DNA: TGTGCCAGCAGGCCGGGACAGAACACCGGG.

This clone was seen only a few times. Gene names follow the mouse nomenclature. The covered CDR3 bases are TGTGCCAGCAGTGAAGACAGGGGCCAAAAC. Translated, it gives CASSEDRGQN. The entire CDR3 is CASSEDRGQNTLYF. The genes are TRBV13-3 and TRBJ2-4; 8 positions match TRBD1. The CDR3 end is not reached by the read, which stops 4 residues before it; the germline J gene fills it in. There are 14 residues in the CDR3. V was pared by 2 bases and J by 3 bases, with 2 bases of the junction left unmatched. Looked up from germline, CDR1 is NNHDY and CDR2 is SYVADS.

In regard to this clone: The genes are named according to mouse. The observed sequence ends 4 residues before the CDR3 terminus, with the missing tail filled in from the germline J gene. The identical CDR3 is also encoded by other nucleotide sequences in the sample. V gene TRBV1 combines with J gene TRBJ2-3, with 8 bases that match TRBD2. Germline CDR1 NSQYPW, CDR2 LRSPGD (reference sequence). The CDR3 has 16 residues. Germline trimming cut 0 bases from V and 0 bases from J; bases unmatched to any gene: 2. CDR3 loop: CTCSADGGGSAETLYF. Incomplete CDR3 DNA: TGCACCTGCAGTGCAGATGGGGGGGGTAGTGCAGAA.

This clone was counted a few times. Gene names are the mouse ones. The sequence runs out 3 residues before the end of the CDR3; the remainder is reconstructed from the germline J gene. The chain couples TRBV31 to TRBJ1-6; 7 bases are shared with TRBD1. TRBJ1-6 is an ORF, with its function uncertain. Germline lookup yields CDR1 GKSSPN and CDR2 SITVG. This CDR3 region has 16 residues. The V and J ends lost 0 bases and 4 bases, in that order; junction bases with no gene match: 6. CDR3 DNA (partial): TGTGCCTGGAGTCTAGCCCCGGGACAGTATAATTCGCCC. It encodes CAWSLAPGQYNSP. The CDR3 in its entirety is CAWSLAPGQYNSPLYF.

As regards this clone: The genes and germline here are from mouse. The CDR3 end lies 4 residues beyond the end of the read and is filled in from the germline J gene. Other DNA sequences in the sample encode the same CDR3. The chain employs TRBV13-3 and TRBJ2-1; TRBD2 matches 8 bases. This CDR3 is built from 15 residues. Germline V lookup: CDR1 NNHDY, CDR2 SYVADS. With V trimmed by 2 bases and J by 1 base, 2 bases remained unmatched. Here the CDR3 reads CASSDWGDNYAEQFF. Partial CDR3 DNA: TGTGCCAGCAGTGACTGGGGGGACAACTATGCT.

This clone was seen a handful of times. Gene labels here are mouse ones. The CDR3 extends 4 residues past the end of the read, so its final part is completed from the germline J gene. The chain links TRBV13-3 to TRBJ2-1; 7 bases agree with TRBD1. CDR1 and CDR2 (germline): NNHDY, SYVADS. CDR3 length: 15 amino acids. V was pared by 3 bases and J by 2 bases, with 5 bases of the junction left unmatched. The CDR3 protein is CASSVQGRDYAEQFF. The CDR3 DNA, read in part, is TGTGCCAGCAGTGTACAGGGGAGGGACTATGCT.

This clone was detected a few times. The genes and germline here are from mouse. The read falls 4 residues short of the CDR3 end, and the missing part is taken from the germline J gene. This sample also contains other DNA sequences that code for the same CDR3. The J gene is TRBJ2-3, the V gene TRBV5; weak D call: TRBD2 (6 bases). Germline assignment: CDR1 LGHNA and CDR2 YNLKQL (reference sequence). Trimming took 1 base from V and 3 from J, leaving 11 bases between them. This CDR3 contains 15 residues. This chain's CDR3 is CASSQVTGGAETLYF. The part of the CDR3 DNA that was read is TGTGCCAGCAGCCAAGTGACTGGTGGGGCAGAA.

A remark on this clone: The gene symbols are mouse symbols. The read finishes 4 residues shy of the CDR3 end, and the germline J gene is used to complete it. The chain couples TRBV5 to TRBJ2-5; 7 nucleotides line up with TRBD1. This CDR3 comprises 15 residues. Germline trimming cut 2 bases from V and 2 bases from J; bases unmatched to any gene: 4. Germline V lookup: CDR1 LGHNA, CDR2 YNLKQL (reference sequence). The CDR3 loop is CASSQLGTVQDTQYF. CDR3 bases read: TGTGCCAGCAGCCAACTTGGGACAGTCCAAGAC.

The table lists this clone with many counts. Mouse gene names apply. The read ends 4 residues shy of where the CDR3 ends; the end is completed using the germline J gene. This chain links TRBV13-1 with TRBJ1-1; 10 bases match TRBD1. CDR3 size: 14 residues. V shed 5 bases, J shed 1 base, and the junction held 2 bases outside the gene matches. The germline gives CDR1 NSHNY, CDR2 SYGAGN. CDR3 bases read: TGTGCCAGCAGAGGGACAGGGGTAAACACA. It yields the protein CASRGTGVNT. The complete CDR3 reads CASRGTGVNTEVFF.

This clone has ten or more counts. The germline and genes are mouse ones. The read stops 4 residues short of the end of the CDR3; the missing end is completed from the germline J gene. The chain links TRBV13-1 to TRBJ2-1; TRBD1 agrees at 7 bases. This CDR3 has 14 amino acids. Germline V gene lookup returns CDR1 NSHNY and CDR2 SYGAGN. V shed 4 bases, J shed 0 bases, and the junction held 1 base outside the gene matches. Partial CDR3 DNA: TGTGCCAGCAGTTGGGACAGTAACTATGCT. It codes for CASSWDSNYA. In full, the CDR3 is CASSWDSNYAEQFF.

This clone appeared a few times. Mouse gene names apply. The read ends 4 residues shy of where the CDR3 ends; the end is completed using the germline J gene. The same CDR3 can be traced to other DNA sequences in this sample. The rearrangement joins TRBV19 to TRBJ2-7; 11 bases are a match to TRBD2. The CDR3 is 15 amino acids. Per the germline V gene, CDR1 is FNHDT and CDR2 is SITEND (reference sequence). The CDR3 loop is CASSILGTGGYEQYF. CDR3 DNA (partial): TGTGCCAGCAGTATACTAGGGACTGGGGGTTAT.

As concerns this clone: Here the gene names and germline are mouse. The read terminates 3 residues ahead of where the CDR3 ends, so the germline J gene completes it. J is TRBJ1-6 and V is TRBV13-3; D is possibly TRBD1 (6 bases). TRBJ1-6 counts as an open reading frame of uncertain function. There are 12 residues in the CDR3. Trimming took off 8 bases at V and 5 bases at J, with 8 bases between the two ends. Looked up from germline, CDR1 is NNHDY and CDR2 is SYVADS. The covered CDR3 bases are TGTGCCAGAGACAGGAATAATTCGCCC. Protein: CARDRNNSP. The full CDR3 sequence reads CARDRNNSPLYF.

This clone was found a few times. Gene and germline names: mouse. The CDR3 extends 4 residues past the end of the read, so its final part is completed from the germline J gene. The chain has TRBV13-2 and TRBJ2-4; 9 nucleotides line up with TRBD2. The length of the CDR3 is 15 residues. The V gene's germline CDR1 is NNHNN and CDR2 SYGAGS (reference sequence). The V and J ends lost 5 bases and 0 bases, in that order; junction bases with no gene match: 4. CDR3 bases read: TGTGCCAGCGGAGACTGGGGGAGTAGTCAAAAC. Its translation is CASGDWGSSQN. The whole CDR3 region reads CASGDWGSSQNTLYF.

In regard to this clone: Mouse names are used for the genes. The read is 4 residues too short to cover the CDR3 end, so that end is filled in from the germline J gene. This chain uses TRBV17 with TRBJ2-1; D perhaps matches TRBD1 (8 bases). The ends were cut back, 6 bases at V and 1 base at J, with 10 bases in the middle. Germline V gives CDR1 MNHDT, CDR2 YYDKIL. This CDR3 spans 14 amino acids. The CDR3 protein is CASRQGGNYAEQFF. CDR3 bases read: TGTGCTAGCAGACAGGGGGGGAACTATGCT. Full variable domain (remainder filled in from reference TRBV17 and TRBJ2-1): DTTVKQNPRYKLARVGKPVNLICSQTMNHDTMYWYQKKPNQAPKLLLFYYDKILNREADTFEKFQSSRPNNSFCSLYIGSAGLEYSAMYLCASRQGGNYAEQFFGPGTRLTVL.

This clone has just a few counts. Mouse gene names and germline throughout. Coverage ceases 4 residues before the CDR3 finishes, and the germline J gene fills in the end. Distinct nucleotide sequences in the sample also encode this CDR3. V is TRBV13-2 and J is TRBJ1-2; a possible D gene is TRBD1 (5 bases). Trimming stripped 5 bases from V and 2 bases from J, with 7 bases between. Per the germline V gene, CDR1 is NNHNN and CDR2 is SYGAGS (reference sequence). The CDR3 sequence is 12 residues long. The covered CDR3 bases are TGTGCCAGCGGCTCAGGGAACTCC. This gives the protein CASGSGNS. The full CDR3 sequence reads CASGSGNSDYTF.

To note about this clone: Here the gene names and germline are mouse. The sequence runs out 4 residues before the end of the CDR3; the remainder is reconstructed from the germline J gene. The gene calls are TRBV1 and TRBJ2-4; D may be TRBD2 (6 bases). The CDR3 covers 15 residues. V lost 3 bases and J 2 bases, leaving 12 bases between the germline ends. The V gene's germline CDR1 is NSQYPW and CDR2 LRSPGD (reference sequence). Here the CDR3 reads CTCSAGGRDQNTLYF. The DNA read from the CDR3 is TGCACCTGCAGTGCTGGGGGTCGGGATCAAAAC.

This clone was counted a few times. These gene names are mouse names. The CDR3 extends 4 residues past the end of the read, so its final part is completed from the germline J gene. The V gene is TRBV13-1, the J gene TRBJ1-1; D uncertain. This CDR3 contains 14 residues. Germline-derived CDR1 and CDR2 are NSHNY and SYGAGN. Trimming removed 0 bases at V and 1 base at J, with 7 bases between. The sequenced part of the CDR3 DNA is TGTGCCAGCAGTGATGCCCGTCTAAACACA. Translation: CASSDARLNT. The CDR3, in full, reads CASSDARLNTEVFF.

This clone turned up a few times. These gene names are mouse names. The read falls 4 residues short of the CDR3 end, and the missing part is taken from the germline J gene. This specimen includes other DNA sequences encoding the same CDR3. V and J are TRBV12-1 and TRBJ2-5, with 7 positions matching TRBD2. This CDR3 spans 15 amino acids. J lost 0 bases, V lost 0 bases, and 2 bases had no gene match. The germline V gene has CDR1 SGHSN and CDR2 HYEKVE. The sequenced CDR3 bases are TGTGCCAGCTCTCTCACGGGGGGGAACCAAGAC. Encoded protein: CASSLTGGNQD. The complete CDR3 sequence is CASSLTGGNQDTQYF.

In this sample, this clone turned up a few times. These gene names are mouse names. Read sequence stops 4 residues before the CDR3 end, and the germline J gene provides the missing end. J is TRBJ1-2 and V is TRBV19, with a tentative D call TRBD1 (5 bases). Germline CDR1 and CDR2: FNHDT and SITEND (reference sequence). This CDR3 is built from 13 residues. V lost 2 bases, J lost 4 bases, and 9 bases lay in between. The chain's CDR3 is CASSMGGFSDYTF. CDR3 bases read: TGTGCCAGCAGTATGGGGGGGTTCTCC.

This clone was recorded a few times. The gene names given are mouse names. The read comes to an end 4 residues before the CDR3 does, leaving the germline J gene to fill in the end. The genes are TRBV13-3 and TRBJ2-3, with TRBD2 matching 7 bases. CDR3 length: 14 amino acids. J lost 0 bases, V lost 5 bases, and 3 bases had no gene match. Germline assignment: CDR1 NNHDY and CDR2 SYVADS. The CDR3 sequence: CASRGLASAETLYF. CDR3 bases read: TGTGCCAGCAGAGGACTGGCTAGTGCAGAA.